Listed here are 24 T cell receptor beta chains from one sample, sequenced in a study of blood T cell repertoires in COVID-19. Libraries were prepared by immunoSEQ multiplex PCR; TCRdb keeps only in-frame clonotypes and omits some of them. The table records approximately 200,000 clones, roughly 80% of them present only once. The sample taken for sequencing was peripheral blood. The receptors shown here come from a woman aged 60-70 years who had recovered from COVID-19.

The chain employs TRBV6-5 and TRBJ1-2; 7 nucleotides align to TRBD1. The junction had 8 bases not matched to a gene; V was cut back by 6 bases and J by 4 bases. The CDR3 spans 14 residues. Germline V gene data show CDR1 as MNHEY and CDR2 as SVGAGI. This CDR3 reads CASRGQLNRYGYTF. As DNA, the CDR3 is TGTGCCAGCAGGGGACAGTTAAACCGCTATGGCTACACCTTC.

The chain combines TRBV5-8 with TRBJ2-2; 9 positions agree with TRBD1. V shed 4 bases and J 6 bases; nucleotides not matched to a gene: 4. Germline assignment: CDR1 SGHTS and CDR2 YDEGEE. The CDR3 runs to 14 residues. The CDR3: CASSIQGAPGELFF. The CDR3 DNA follows: TGTGCCAGCAGCATACAGGGGGCGCCCGGGGAGCTGTTTTTT.

The V and J genes are TRBV6-2 or TRBV6-3 and TRBJ2-7; 8 nucleotides align to TRBD1. Unmatched junction bases numbered 8, after V lost 2 bases and J lost 2 bases. Germline V gene sequence: CDR1 MNHEY, CDR2 SVGEGT. CDR3 size: 16 residues. Written as DNA, the CDR3 is TGTGCCAGCAGTTACGCCCTGACAGGGGATCCCTACGAGCAGTACTTC. Translation: CASSYALTGDPYEQYF.

This clone occurred many times. The V and J genes are TRBV6-2 or TRBV6-3 and TRBJ2-5, with D perhaps TRBD2 (6 bases). The CDR3 is made up of 13 amino acids. Trimming removed 4 bases at V and 9 bases at J, with 15 bases between. Germline V gene data show CDR1 as MNHEY and CDR2 as SVGEGT. The CDR3 here is CASSFSQPGAQYF. In DNA, the CDR3 is TGTGCCAGCAGTTTTTCACAACCGGGGGCCCAGTACTTC.

This clone occurred a few times. This chain uses TRBV12-3 or TRBV12-4 with TRBJ1-1; a possible D gene is TRBD1 (5 bases). Trimming shortened V by 6 bases and J by 1 base, and 9 bases separated the two germline ends. This CDR3 has 13 amino acids. The CDR3 nucleotides read TGTGCCAGCAGAAAGACAGAGAACACTGAAGCTTTCTTT. It is translated as CASRKTENTEAFF.

The V call is TRBV18, the J call TRBJ2-3, with 9 bases identical to TRBD2. Germline CDR1 and CDR2: KGHSH and LQKENI. The CDR3 has 18 residues. Trimming took 1 base from V and 0 from J; bases not matched to a gene: 8. The CDR3 spells CASSPRGSGGASTDTQYF. Written as DNA, the CDR3 is TGTGCCAGCTCACCACGGGGTAGCGGGGGTGCTAGCACAGATACGCAGTATTTT.

The rearrangement uses TRBV7-2 and TRBJ1-1, with 12 bases identical to TRBD1. The CDR3 length is 17 residues. With 4 bases clipped from V and 3 bases from J, the junction kept 9 bases outside the gene matches. Per the germline V gene, CDR1 is SGHTA and CDR2 is FQGNSA. Here the CDR3 reads CASSWGQGASADTEAFF. CDR3 coding DNA: TGTGCCAGCAGCTGGGGACAGGGGGCTAGTGCGGACACTGAAGCTTTCTTT.

This chain uses TRBV30 with TRBJ1-3; D call uncertain. In germline, CDR1 is GTSNPN, CDR2 SVGIG (reference sequence). The germline V and J ends were trimmed by 0 bases and 0 bases, with 15 bases remaining between them. The CDR3 sequence is 17 residues long. CDR3 sequence (DNA): TGTGCCTGGAGTGTACGCTCCTCTTTACTCTCTGGAAACACCATATATTTT. Encoded protein: CAWSVRSSLLSGNTIYF.

The V gene is TRBV2, the J gene TRBJ2-1, with D perhaps matching TRBD2 (6 bases). Trimming removed 7 bases at V and 4 bases at J, with 11 bases between. Per germline, CDR1 SNHLY and CDR2 FYNNEI. The CDR3 is made up of 13 amino acids. The CDR3 nucleotides read TGTGCCAGCACTGCGGGGAGGTACAATGAGCAGTTCTTC. Translating it yields CASTAGRYNEQFF.

Here the CDR3 reads CASGRGGHNEQFF. The CDR3 region has the DNA TGTGCCAGTGGCCGGGGGGGCCACAATGAGCAGTTCTTC. The V and J genes are TRBV12-3 or TRBV12-4 and TRBJ2-1, with 8 bases that match TRBD2. The CDR3 consists of 13 residues. Germline trimming cut 9 bases from V and 5 bases from J; bases unmatched to any gene: 6.

The chain is built from TRBV7-2 and TRBJ2-5, with 7 bases fitting TRBD1. V lost 3 bases and J lost 4; bases outside the gene matches: 11. The CDR3 runs to 16 residues. Germline-derived CDR1 and CDR2 are SGHTA and FQGNSA. The CDR3 is CASSFGRRSGGETQYF. CDR3 nucleotides: TGTGCCAGCAGCTTTGGGCGGCGCTCAGGGGGAGAGACCCAGTACTTC. Full variable domain (rest looked up from reference TRBV7-2 and TRBJ2-5): GAGVSQSPSNKVTEKGKDVELRCDPISGHTALYWYRQSLGQGLEFLIYFQGNSAPDKSGLPSDRFSAERTGGSVSTLTIQRTQQEDSAVYLCASSFGRRSGGETQYFGPGTRLLVL.

This chain joins TRBV9 and TRBJ2-2; a weak D match, TRBD1 (6 bases). From germline, CDR1 is SGDLS and CDR2 YYNGEE. V was shortened by 0 bases and J by 4 bases, with 13 bases between the two germline ends. CDR3 length: 16 residues. CDR3 sequence (DNA): TGTGCCAGCAGCGTAGATCTGGGGGCGGGCACCGGGGAGCTGTTTTTT. It translates to CASSVDLGAGTGELFF. Complete variable domain (other parts from reference TRBV9 and TRBJ2-2): DSGVTQTPKHLITATGQRVTLRCSPRSGDLSVYWYQQSLDQGLQFLIQYYNGEERAKGNILERFSAQQFPDLHSELNLSSLELGDSALYFCASSVDLGAGTGELFFGEGSRLTVL.

The CDR3, as DNA: TGTGCCAGCACGAGGGGGCAGGGGATGAACACTGAAGCTTTCTTT. It specifies CASTRGQGMNTEAFF. V usage is TRBV2 and J usage is TRBJ1-1; 7 nucleotides agree with TRBD1. V was clipped by 7 bases and J by 0 bases; unmatched bases: 8. The CDR3 is 15 amino acids. The germline V gene encodes CDR1 SNHLY and CDR2 FYNNEI.

This clone showed up just a few times. The CDR3 DNA sequence: TGTGCCAGCAGTTTCTTAGCGGGGCTCAGGGCCGAGCAGTACTTC. It encodes CASSFLAGLRAEQYF. The chain employs TRBV2 and TRBJ2-7; 8 nucleotides match TRBD2. The CDR3 runs 15 residues. Germline assignment: CDR1 SNHLY and CDR2 FYNNEI. V lost 5 bases and J lost 6; bases outside the gene matches: 12. The full variable domain, its missing parts supplied by reference TRBV2 and TRBJ2-7, is EPEVTQTPSHQVTQMGQEVILRCVPISNHLYFYWYRQILGQKVEFLVSFYNNEISEKSEIFDDQFSVERPDGSNFTLKIRSTKLEDSAMYFCASSFLAGLRAEQYFGPGTRLTVT.

This clone has only a few counts. Written as DNA, the CDR3 is TGCAGCGTGTCCCCAGGGCACGGCGGGGAGCTGTTTTTT. Protein sequence: CSVSPGHGGELFF. The rearrangement uses TRBV29-1 and TRBJ2-2, with D perhaps matching TRBD1 (5 bases). The V and J ends lost 6 bases and 7 bases respectively, with 15 bases between them. Germline lookup yields CDR1 SQVTM and CDR2 ANQGSEA. CDR3 size: 13 residues.

The chain couples TRBV7-8 to TRBJ2-7; 7 bases map to TRBD1. Germline V gives CDR1 SGHVS, CDR2 FQNEAQ. CDR3 length: 15 amino acids. V was clipped by 5 bases and J by 4 bases; unmatched bases: 11. Here the CDR3 DNA reads TGTGCCAGCAGCCAGGACAGGACCTCTTTGTACGAGCAGTACTTC. This encodes CASSQDRTSLYEQYF.

The V and J genes are TRBV6-5 and TRBJ1-3; weak D call: TRBD1 (5 bases). The V end was cut by 6 bases, the J end by 0 bases, with 12 bases between. This CDR3 spans 15 amino acids. From germline, CDR1 is MNHEY and CDR2 SVGAGI. CDR3 bases: TGTGCCAGCAGCCTCGGGACTCACTCTGGAAACACCATATATTTT. It specifies CASSLGTHSGNTIYF.

Only one count was recorded for this clone. V and J are TRBV27 and TRBJ2-7, with TRBD1 matching 8 bases. Germline CDR1 MNHEY, CDR2 SMNVEV (reference sequence). This CDR3 contains 16 residues. Trimming cost V 1 base and J 2 bases; bases outside gene matches: 7. The CDR3 coding sequence is TGTGCCAGCAGTTTATTGGCTGGACAGGGACCCTACGAGCAGTACTTC. It encodes CASSLLAGQGPYEQYF.

The V gene is TRBV7-2, the J gene TRBJ2-1; D might be TRBD2 (6 bases). This CDR3 is built from 13 residues. Trimming left V 3 bases short and J 4 bases short, with 7 bases between. Germline V gene sequence: CDR1 SGHTA, CDR2 FQGNSA. The CDR3 DNA reads as TGTGCCAGCAGCTTTGGGGGGTACAATGAGCAGTTCTTC. Translated: CASSFGGYNEQFF.

This CDR3 is CASSTRTSGGALSEQFF. CDR3 bases: TGTGCCAGTAGTACCCGGACTAGCGGGGGGGCTTTGAGTGAGCAGTTCTTC. V gene TRBV19 combines with J gene TRBJ2-1, with TRBD2 matching over 15 bases. After removal of 4 bases from V and 9 bases from J, the junction contained 10 bases not matched to a gene. Germline CDR1 LNHDA, CDR2 SQIVND (reference sequence). CDR3 length equals 17 residues.

The chain recombines TRBV28 with TRBJ2-3; 8 bases match TRBD1. V lost 3 bases, J lost 2 bases, and 10 bases stayed unmatched. Germline loops: CDR1 MDHEN, CDR2 SYDVKM. There are 17 residues in the CDR3. The CDR3 DNA is TGTGCCAGCAGTTTCGTGGGACAGGCTGGACCCACAGATACGCAGTATTTT. Amino acid sequence: CASSFVGQAGPTDTQYF.

The V and J genes are TRBV5-1 and TRBJ1-5, with D possibly being TRBD1 (6 bases). CDR3 length: 15 amino acids. The V end was cut by 4 bases, the J end by 0 bases, with 11 bases between. The germline gives CDR1 SGHRS, CDR2 YFSETQ. The DNA for the CDR3 is TGCGCCAGCAGCACAGGGCCCTATAGCAATCAGCCCCAGCATTTT. Its translation is CASSTGPYSNQPQHF.

The rearrangement links TRBV29-1 to TRBJ2-1; no firm D call. Per the germline V gene, CDR1 is SQVTM and CDR2 is ANQGSEA. Deletions cut 7 bases from V and 9 bases from J, with 31 bases between. The CDR3 covers 17 residues. CDR3 residues: CSARLPILGNLRAEQFF. For the CDR3, the DNA is TGCAGCGCCCGCCTTCCTATTTTGGGCAATCTTCGTGCTGAGCAGTTCTTC.

The chain combines TRBV9 with TRBJ1-6; no clear D. The CDR3 length is 17 residues. Trimming removed 4 bases from V and 0 bases from J, with 14 bases in between. Germline V gene lookup returns CDR1 SGDLS and CDR2 YYNGEE. In nucleotides, the CDR3 is TGTGCCAGCAGCCCTTCACCTCTTAGCTCCTATAATTCACCCCTCCACTTT. Protein: CASSPSPLSSYNSPLHF.